Listed below are T cell receptor beta chains from one sample, sequenced in a study of blood T cell repertoires in COVID-19. Clones were read by immunoSEQ multiplex PCR, and TCRdb kept only the in-frame ones, dropping some. Altogether about 77,000 clones are present, roughly 78% being singletons, with the ten largest covering around 4.7%. Sequencing was carried out using peripheral blood. All receptors come from a woman aged 70-85 years with acute or convalescent COVID-19. Both conserved end residues are part of each CDR3. The order of the fields is clone size, D gene, J gene, V gene, CDR3 DNA, CDR3 protein. The D gene is left open where the match is weak. Size is stated for part of the rows, as once, few or many counts, or as a class when the clone is expanded.

clone size: .; D gene: TRBD1; J gene: TRBJ2-5; V gene: TRBV6-5; CDR3 DNA: TGTGCCAGCCGTCGGACAGGGTTATCGCAGACCCAGTACTTC; CDR3 protein: CASRRTGLSQTQYF
clone size: .; D gene: TRBD1; J gene: TRBJ1-2; V gene: TRBV7-8; CDR3 DNA: TGTGCCAGCAGCCCAGGGACAGGGAGAGTTGGGTATGGCTACACCTTC; CDR3 protein: CASSPGTGRVGYGYTF
clone size: .; D gene: .; J gene: TRBJ2-1; V gene: TRBV7-2; CDR3 DNA: TGTGCCAGCAGCTTAGAAAGGACTCGTCGCAATGAGCAGTTCTTC; CDR3 protein: CASSLERTRRNEQFF
clone size: few; D gene: .; J gene: TRBJ2-1; V gene: TRBV29-1; CDR3 DNA: TGCAGCGTTGAGAAACAGGCCCTCGAGTACAATGAGCAGTTCTTC; CDR3 protein: CSVEKQALEYNEQFF
clone size: .; D gene: .; J gene: TRBJ1-1; V gene: TRBV5-1; CDR3 DNA: TGCGCCAGCGGGAGGTATGGGGGGAACACTGAAGCTTTCTTT; CDR3 protein: CASGRYGGNTEAFF
clone size: .; D gene: .; J gene: TRBJ2-3; V gene: TRBV7-3; CDR3 DNA: TGTGCCAGCAGCTTGACAACCCCGCCAGATACGCAGTATTTT; CDR3 protein: CASSLTTPPDTQYF
clone size: .; D gene: .; J gene: TRBJ1-6; V gene: TRBV21-1; CDR3 DNA: TGTGCCAGCAGCCCCCCGCTAAGGGGCATTTCACCCCTCCACTTT; CDR3 protein: CASSPPLRGISPLHF
clone size: .; D gene: TRBD2; J gene: TRBJ2-3; V gene: TRBV19; CDR3 DNA: TGTGCCACCACGGCGGGGGGGGCAGATACGCAGTATTTT; CDR3 protein: CATTAGGADTQYF
clone size: few; D gene: TRBD1; J gene: TRBJ2-3; V gene: TRBV9; CDR3 DNA: TGTGCCAGCAGCGTTGAGGGGGCTAGCACAGATACGCAGTATTTT; CDR3 protein: CASSVEGASTDTQYF
clone size: .; D gene: TRBD1; J gene: TRBJ2-7; V gene: TRBV7-2; CDR3 DNA: TGTGCCAGCAGCCCCGGGACAGGGAACTACGAGCAGTACTTC; CDR3 protein: CASSPGTGNYEQYF
clone size: .; D gene: .; J gene: TRBJ1-2; V gene: TRBV19; CDR3 DNA: TGTGCCAGTAGTATAGGCAGGACACTAATAAGTTATGGCTACACCTTC; CDR3 protein: CASSIGRTLISYGYTF
clone size: once; D gene: .; J gene: TRBJ2-7; V gene: TRBV7-2; CDR3 DNA: TGTGCCAGCAGCCCGATGGATGGGGGCGCTGGCTACGAGCAGTACTTC; CDR3 protein: CASSPMDGGAGYEQYF
clone size: .; D gene: .; J gene: TRBJ1-5; V gene: TRBV4-1; CDR3 DNA: TGCGCCAGCAGCCAAACCGAACCGGGCAATCAGCCCCAGCATTTT; CDR3 protein: CASSQTEPGNQPQHF
clone size: .; D gene: .; J gene: TRBJ2-1; V gene: TRBV7-3; CDR3 DNA: TGTGCCAGCAGCTTAGATTCTTGGCAGGGCGCTCTATCCAGGCAGTTCTTC; CDR3 protein: CASSLDSWQGALSRQFF
clone size: .; D gene: TRBD2; J gene: TRBJ2-7; V gene: TRBV5-1; CDR3 DNA: TGCGCCAGCAGCTTGGTGGGTAGCGGGGGGTCTTACGAGCAGTACTTC; CDR3 protein: CASSLVGSGGSYEQYF
clone size: .; D gene: TRBD1; J gene: TRBJ2-5; V gene: TRBV24-1; CDR3 DNA: TGTGCCACCAGTGACCCCTTAGGGGGACAGACACAAGAGACCCAGTACTTC; CDR3 protein: CATSDPLGGQTQETQYF
clone size: once; D gene: TRBD1; J gene: TRBJ1-6; V gene: TRBV7-2; CDR3 DNA: TGTGCCAGCAGCTTAGCCGGGACAGGGTCAAATTCACCCCTCCACTTT; CDR3 protein: CASSLAGTGSNSPLHF
clone size: .; D gene: .; J gene: TRBJ1-1; V gene: TRBV11-2; CDR3 DNA: TGTGCCAGCAGCTTAGTTAGTCGGGTCAGGGACACTGAAGCTTTCTTT; CDR3 protein: CASSLVSRVRDTEAFF
clone size: .; D gene: .; J gene: TRBJ2-2; V gene: TRBV19; CDR3 DNA: TGTGCCAGTAGTCCCCGGGGTAGCCCGCGTGGCACCGGGGAGCTGTTTTTT; CDR3 protein: CASSPRGSPRGTGELFF
clone size: .; D gene: .; J gene: TRBJ1-1; V gene: TRBV18; CDR3 DNA: TGTGCCAGCTCGGCTGGCAGGATGAACACTGAAGCTTTCTTT; CDR3 protein: CASSAGRMNTEAFF
clone size: .; D gene: TRBD1; J gene: TRBJ2-5; V gene: TRBV6-5; CDR3 DNA: TGTGCCAGCAGTTATGGACAGGGGGTACAAGAGACCCAGTACTTC; CDR3 protein: CASSYGQGVQETQYF
clone size: .; D gene: TRBD1; J gene: TRBJ1-3; V gene: TRBV6-1; CDR3 DNA: TGTGCCAGCAGTGTAGCGACAGGGGCTGACTCTGGAAACACCATATATTTT; CDR3 protein: CASSVATGADSGNTIYF
clone size: .; D gene: .; J gene: TRBJ1-4; V gene: TRBV5-1; CDR3 DNA: TGCGCCAGCAGCTCAGGGAGGTACGGTGAAAAACTGTTTTTT; CDR3 protein: CASSSGRYGEKLFF
clone size: .; D gene: .; J gene: TRBJ1-1; V gene: TRBV6-5; CDR3 DNA: TGTGCCTGCCAGGGGAACACTGAAGCTTTCTTT; CDR3 protein: CACQGNTEAFF
clone size: .; D gene: .; J gene: TRBJ1-2; V gene: TRBV6-5; CDR3 DNA: TGTGCCAGCAGTTACTCGAATCTTCAGGCGAACTATGGCTACACCTTC; CDR3 protein: CASSYSNLQANYGYTF
clone size: .; D gene: .; J gene: TRBJ1-1; V gene: TRBV6-5; CDR3 DNA: TGTGCCAGCAGTTACTCGAAGACTGTGAACACTGAAGCTTTCTTT; CDR3 protein: CASSYSKTVNTEAFF